This T cell receptor (beta chain) appears in the sequencing data of a study of blood T cell repertoires in COVID-19. Study background: T cells, B-cell-depleted T cells, or PBMCs provided the cDNA or gDNA that served as material.

Repertoires were generated with immunoSEQ multiplex PCR, while TCRdb's copy carries only in-frame clones and drops some. The profile shows tens of thousands of clones, around four fifths of them singletons. There are 15 residues in the CDR3. V lost 0 bases, J lost 2 bases, and 13 bases lay in between. Germline V gene lookup returns CDR1 SQVTM and CDR2 ANQGSEA. The TCR comes from a human donor in a cohort sampled during active COVID-19. The genes are TRBV29-1 and TRBJ1-2; unclear D gene. The sequenced material came from peripheral blood. The CDR3 reads CSVEDPLSLNYGYTF. CDR3 DNA sequence: TGCAGCGTTGAAGACCCACTGTCCCTCAACTATGGCTACACCTTC.